Shown below are 27 T cell receptor beta chains from a single sample sequenced in a study of cytomegalovirus exposure and HLA in healthy donors. The PCR contained 60 Vbeta and 13 Jbeta primers. TCRdb's copy holds only in-frame clones and misses some; the assay was immunoSEQ multiplex PCR. In the table there are about 110,000 clones, about 70% of which are singletons. The sequencing input was PBMCs. Receptors were obtained from a boy aged 5-17 years in good health and CMV-seronegative.

The V call is TRBV2, the J call TRBJ2-1; tentative D call: TRBD1 (5 bases). The V end was cut by 0 bases, the J end by 7 bases, with 13 bases between. The CDR3 has 15 amino acids. The germline V gene encodes CDR1 SNHLY and CDR2 FYNNEI. In DNA, the CDR3 is TGTGCCAGCAGTGAAGCAAGGCAGGGCCCGAATGAGCAGTTCTTC. Translated: CASSEARQGPNEQFF.

Only a few counts were recorded for this clone. The J gene is TRBJ1-1, the V gene TRBV5-4; no clear D gene. Germline V gives CDR1 SGHNT, CDR2 YYREEE (reference sequence). The CDR3 loop spans 12 amino acids. Trimming left V 0 bases short and J 6 bases short, with 6 bases between. CDR3 DNA: TGTGCCAGCAGCTTGGGAGGGCCTGAAGCTTTCTTT. The encoded protein is CASSLGGPEAFF.

The chain is built from TRBV27 and TRBJ2-1; D is unclear. Trimming shortened V by 4 bases and J by 5 bases, and 9 bases separated the two germline ends. CDR3 size: 13 residues. Germline lookup yields CDR1 MNHEY and CDR2 SMNVEV (reference sequence). The CDR3 coding sequence is TGTGCCAGCAGTTCCCCACCTAACAATGAGCAGTTCTTC. Protein: CASSSPPNNEQFF.

In its sample, this clone was seen a few times. The chain is built from TRBV7-2 and TRBJ2-5; TRBD2 might be the D (6 bases). This CDR3 is 15 amino acids long. Germline lookup yields CDR1 SGHTA and CDR2 FQGNSA. V lost 2 bases and J lost 1, with 11 bases in between. The DNA for the CDR3 is TGTGCCAGCAGCTTATCCCGGGGGACCCAAGAGACCCAGTACTTC. Protein: CASSLSRGTQETQYF. The whole variable domain, filled in from reference TRBV7-2 and TRBJ2-5, reads GAGVSQSPSNKVTEKGKDVELRCDPISGHTALYWYRQSLGQGLEFLIYFQGNSAPDKSGLPSDRFSAERTGGSVSTLTIQRTQQEDSAVYLCASSLSRGTQETQYFGPGTRLLVL.

The chain couples TRBV28 to TRBJ1-5; maybe TRBD1 (6 bases). The V gene's germline CDR1 is MDHEN and CDR2 SYDVKM. V shed 5 bases and J shed 7 bases, with 15 bases lying between them. This CDR3 spans 14 amino acids. CDR3 loop: CASSQTGSWQPQHF. In DNA form, the CDR3 reads TGTGCCAGCAGTCAAACAGGGAGTTGGCAGCCCCAGCATTTT.

The rearrangement uses TRBV2 and TRBJ2-2; 11 nucleotides agree with TRBD2. V trimming: 5 bases; J trimming: 6 bases; junction bases outside the gene matches: 5. CDR3 length equals 15 residues. CDR1 and CDR2 from the germline V gene are SNHLY and FYNNEI. The DNA of the CDR3 is TGTGCCAGCAGTACACTAGCGGGGGCGTCCGGGGAGCTGTTTTTT. Protein: CASSTLAGASGELFF.

V is TRBV2 and J is TRBJ1-1; no definite D call. V dropped 7 bases and J dropped 1 base, with 10 bases sitting between them. The CDR3 totals 13 residues. The germline gives CDR1 SNHLY, CDR2 FYNNEI. The CDR3 region is CASTGIRNTEAFF. The DNA of the CDR3 is TGTGCCAGCACAGGAATCAGGAACACTGAAGCTTTCTTT.

This chain links TRBV11-2 with TRBJ1-1, with D possibly TRBD1 on 5 matching bases. V gave up 1 base and J gave up 4 bases, with 16 bases separating them. CDR1 and CDR2 from the germline V gene are SGHAT and FQNNGV. The CDR3 has 16 amino acids. CDR3 amino acids: CASSLGTPARGTEAFF. The CDR3 DNA reads as TGTGCCAGCAGCTTAGGGACCCCTGCTAGGGGCACTGAAGCTTTCTTT.

The chain carries TRBV30 and TRBJ1-5, with D possibly matching TRBD1 (5 bases). Looked up from germline, CDR1 is GTSNPN and CDR2 is SVGIG (reference sequence). Trimming cost V 2 bases and J 0 bases, with 8 bases left between them. CDR3 length: 14 residues. DNA of the CDR3: TGTGCCTGGAGTAAAGGGGCTAGCAATCAGCCCCAGCATTTT. It is translated as CAWSKGASNQPQHF.

The chain combines TRBV11-2 with TRBJ2-5, with D perhaps matching TRBD1 (6 bases). The CDR3 consists of 11 residues. Between the trimmed V and J ends, which lost 8 bases and 3 bases, there was a span of 7 bases. Looked up from germline, CDR1 is SGHAT and CDR2 is FQNNGV. CDR3 DNA: TGTGCCAGCGGACAGAAAGAGACCCAGTACTTC. Translated, it gives CASGQKETQYF.

The chain employs TRBV5-6 and TRBJ2-6; a possible D gene is TRBD2 (6 bases). This CDR3 is built from 16 residues. V lost 3 bases and J lost 3, with 13 bases in between. Germline V gives CDR1 SGHDT, CDR2 YYEEEE. The CDR3: CASSSGGLDGANVLTF. The DNA for the CDR3 is TGTGCCAGCAGCTCCGGGGGTTTAGATGGGGCCAACGTCCTGACTTTC.

V and J are TRBV2 and TRBJ2-1; TRBD1 aligns across 9 bases. V was clipped by 3 bases and J by 4 bases; unmatched bases: 4. Per the germline V gene, CDR1 is SNHLY and CDR2 is FYNNEI. This CDR3 comprises 15 residues. The CDR3 here is CASSDQDRGYNEQFF. For the CDR3, the DNA is TGTGCCAGCAGTGACCAGGACAGGGGTTACAATGAGCAGTTCTTC.

This rearrangement joins TRBV28 to TRBJ1-6; 7 bases line up with TRBD1. The junction had 2 bases not matched to a gene; V was cut back by 6 bases and J by 9 bases. Germline CDR1 is MDHEN and CDR2 is SYDVKM. This CDR3 comprises 12 residues. The CDR3 spells CASRQGGSPLHF. The CDR3 nucleotides read TGTGCCAGCAGGCAGGGGGGTTCACCCCTCCACTTT.

The J gene is TRBJ1-2, the V gene TRBV29-1; maybe TRBD1 (6 bases). The CDR3 has 14 amino acids. CDR1 and CDR2 from the germline V gene are SQVTM and ANQGSEA. Trimming took 4 bases from V and 1 from J, leaving 13 bases between them. CDR3 DNA: TGCAGCGTTGTTGGGGACATTTTTAACTATGGCTACACCTTC. Protein product: CSVVGDIFNYGYTF.

The rearrangement uses TRBV2 and TRBJ1-2; a possible D gene is TRBD1 (5 bases). The V end was cut by 2 bases, the J end by 2 bases, with 12 bases between. This CDR3 contains 15 residues. Germline V lookup: CDR1 SNHLY, CDR2 FYNNEI. The CDR3 loop is CASSELGQNNYGYTF. The DNA of the CDR3 is TGTGCCAGCAGTGAATTGGGGCAGAACAACTATGGCTACACCTTC.

This chain uses TRBV25-1 with TRBJ2-5, with a possible D match to TRBD2 (6 bases). This CDR3 contains 14 residues. With 3 bases removed from V and 5 bases from J, the gap between germline ends came to 13 bases. Germline V gives CDR1 MGHDK, CDR2 SYGVNS. The CDR3 region has the DNA TGTGCCAGCAGTGAGGCTCGGGAGCGGGAGACCCAGTACTTC. It translates to CASSEARERETQYF.

The chain recombines TRBV28 with TRBJ1-1, with a possible D match to TRBD1 (6 bases). CDR3 length equals 14 residues. V lost 8 bases and J lost 4, with 17 bases in between. Germline V CDR1 and CDR2: MDHEN, SYDVKM. CDR3: CASPPSRGGTEAFF. The CDR3, as DNA: TGTGCCAGCCCCCCCAGCAGGGGTGGCACTGAAGCTTTCTTT.

The genes are TRBV25-1 and TRBJ1-2, with D unclear. Germline CDR1 and CDR2: MGHDK and SYGVNS. V was pared by 4 bases and J by 4 bases, with 7 bases between. The CDR3 runs to 12 residues. The CDR3, as DNA: TGTGCCAGCAGTGCCAGTCTCTATGGCTACACCTTC. Translating it yields CASSASLYGYTF.

The chain links TRBV7-2 to TRBJ1-5, with unresolved D. The CDR3 runs to 12 residues. Per germline, CDR1 SGHTA and CDR2 FQGNSA. Trimming took off 3 bases at V and 4 bases at J, with 4 bases between the two ends. CDR3 in amino acids: CASSFLNQPQHF. The CDR3 bases are TGTGCCAGCAGCTTCCTTAATCAGCCCCAGCATTTT. The entire variable domain, with the rest obtained from reference TRBV7-2 and TRBJ1-5, is as follows: GAGVSQSPSNKVTEKGKDVELRCDPISGHTALYWYRQSLGQGLEFLIYFQGNSAPDKSGLPSDRFSAERTGGSVSTLTIQRTQQEDSAVYLCASSFLNQPQHFGDGTRLSIL.

This clone came up a few times. The genes are TRBV6-1 and TRBJ1-4; 8 bases agree with TRBD1. The V segment lost 6 bases and the J segment 8 bases; nucleotides outside the gene matches: 8. The CDR3 runs to 14 residues. CDR1 is MNHNS, CDR2 SASEGT, per germline. The CDR3 sequence: CASRDRGVLEKLFF. Written as DNA, the CDR3 is TGTGCCAGCAGAGACAGGGGCGTACTGGAAAAACTGTTTTTT.

The chain carries TRBV5-6 and TRBJ2-7, with D possibly matching TRBD1 (5 bases). The CDR3 loop spans 15 amino acids. Germline CDR1 and CDR2: SGHDT and YYEEEE. Trimming left V 0 bases short and J 0 bases short, with 10 bases between. The CDR3 loop is CASSLVGLGSYEQYF. The DNA of the CDR3 is TGTGCCAGCAGCTTGGTGGGGCTCGGCTCCTACGAGCAGTACTTC. The full variable domain, rest sourced from reference TRBV5-6 and TRBJ2-7, is DAGVTQSPTHLIKTRGQQVTLRCSPKSGHDTVSWYQQALGQGPQFIFQYYEEEERQRGNFPDRFSGHQFPNYSSELNVNALLLGDSALYLCASSLVGLGSYEQYFGPGTRLTVT.

This clone was seen a few times. This chain connects TRBV5-1 to TRBJ2-7; 8 nucleotides align to TRBD2. Germline values: CDR1 SGHRS, CDR2 YFSETQ. This CDR3 contains 13 residues. As DNA, the CDR3 is TGCGCAGGGGGACTAGGGGGGTTGAGGGAGCAGTACTTC. It specifies CAGGLGGLREQYF.

This chain connects TRBV28 to TRBJ2-4, with 7 bases that match TRBD2. V dropped 1 base and J dropped 3; count of bases not matched to a gene: 3. Germline V lookup: CDR1 MDHEN, CDR2 SYDVKM. This CDR3 has 15 amino acids. CDR3 in DNA: TGTGCCAGCAGTTTATCTGGGGGGGGCAAAAACATTCAGTACTTC. This translates into CASSLSGGGKNIQYF. Variable domain in full (rest from reference TRBV28 and TRBJ2-4): DVKVTQSSRYLVKRTGEKVFLECVQDMDHENMFWYRQDPGLGLRLIYFSYDVKMKEKGDIPEGYSVSREKKERFSLILESASTNQTSMYLCASSLSGGGKNIQYFGAGTRLSVL.

The genes are TRBV5-4 and TRBJ2-5, with TRBD2 as a possible D gene (6 bases). The V gene's germline CDR1 is SGHNT and CDR2 YYREEE (reference sequence). V was shortened by 4 bases and J by 2 bases, with 15 bases between the two germline ends. This CDR3 comprises 15 residues. This CDR3 reads CASSLAWDSQETQYF. CDR3 in DNA: TGTGCCAGCAGCCTGGCCTGGGACTCGCAAGAGACCCAGTACTTC.

The chain is built from TRBV12-5 and TRBJ2-3; 7 bases align to TRBD1. CDR1 is LGHNT, CDR2 FRNRAP, per germline. The CDR3 extends over 16 amino acids. The trim removed 1 base at V and 1 base at J, leaving 5 bases unmatched. CDR3 protein: CASGLDRGLGTDTQYF. The CDR3 region has the DNA TGTGCTAGTGGTTTGGATAGGGGGCTGGGCACAGATACGCAGTATTTT.

The gene calls are TRBV13 and TRBJ1-2, with D hard to call. Trimming left V 5 bases short and J 2 bases short, with 21 bases between. Germline CDR1 and CDR2: PRHDT and FYEKMQ (reference sequence). This CDR3 region has 17 residues. The CDR3 spells CASSPQYGRSGNYGYTF. Written as DNA, the CDR3 is TGTGCCAGCAGCCCACAATATGGTCGGTCCGGGAACTATGGCTACACCTTC.

J is TRBJ2-5 and V is TRBV14; TRBD2 matches 14 bases. The CDR3 has 17 amino acids. The J segment lost 5 bases and the V segment lost 2 bases, leaving 7 bases of the junction unmatched. Germline CDR1 is SGHDN and CDR2 is FVKESK. CDR3 nucleotides: TGTGCCAGCAGCCAACGACTAGCGGGGGGGCCTCGGGAGACCCAGTACTTC. This codes for CASSQRLAGGPRETQYF. Combining the CDR3 with reference TRBV14 and TRBJ2-5 gives the whole variable domain EAGVTQFPSHSVIEKGQTVTLRCDPISGHDNLYWYRRVMGKEIKFLLHFVKESKQDESGMPNNRFLAERTGGTYSTLKVQPAELEDSGVYFCASSQRLAGGPRETQYFGPGTRLLVL.